This T cell receptor (beta chain) derives from a study of blood T cell repertoires in COVID-19. The J segment lost 4 bases and the V segment lost 3 bases, leaving 9 bases of the junction unmatched. This CDR3 contains 16 residues. Germline CDR1 reads MGHRA; CDR2 reads YSYEKL. Study processing details: Amplification of reference gene primers was used by the study to estimate nucleated cell counts. The repertoire was sequenced with immunoSEQ multiplex PCR; TCRdb's copy has only in-frame clones and lacks some. That table gives V, J and clone size, and the DNA gave D and trimming. The table lists around 360,000 clones, about 87% of them singletons.

The chain links TRBV4-1 to TRBJ2-3, with 8 positions matching TRBD1. This receptor was obtained from a man aged 40-50 years in a cohort exposed to, infected with or recovered from COVID-19 (not recorded which). The source material was PBMCs or T cells enriched from blood (not recorded which). For the CDR3, the DNA is TGCGCCAGCAGCCAGGGGAGGAGACAGGGGCCAGATACGCAGTATTTT. As protein: CASSQGRRQGPDTQYF.